This passage covers 10 T cell receptor beta chains from one sample sequenced in a study of cytomegalovirus exposure and HLA in healthy donors. With 60 Vbeta and 13 Jbeta primers, the PCR was carried out. Sequencing was performed with immunoSEQ multiplex PCR; in TCRdb, only in-frame clones are kept and a portion is missing. The sample holds more than 200,000 clones, 75% to 80% seen once. The specimen sequenced was PBMCs. The receptor set was obtained from a man younger than 35 in good health and CMV-seronegative.

J is TRBJ2-7 and V is TRBV7-2, with a tentative D call TRBD2 (6 bases). Between the trimmed V and J ends, which lost 2 bases and 3 bases, there was a span of 14 bases. The CDR3 totals 15 residues. Per germline, CDR1 SGHTA and CDR2 FQGNSA. The CDR3: CASSLRAGIDYEQYF. In nucleotides, the CDR3 is TGTGCCAGCAGCTTAAGGGCGGGAATTGACTACGAGCAGTACTTC. The whole variable domain, filled in from reference TRBV7-2 and TRBJ2-7, reads GAGVSQSPSNKVTEKGKDVELRCDPISGHTALYWYRQSLGQGLEFLIYFQGNSAPDKSGLPSDRFSAERTGGSVSTLTIQRTQQEDSAVYLCASSLRAGIDYEQYFGPGTRLTVT.

The chain has TRBV15 and TRBJ1-6, with 11 bases lining up with TRBD1. Germline V gene lookup returns CDR1 LNHNV and CDR2 YYDKDF (reference sequence). This CDR3 has 16 residues. J lost 9 bases, V lost 6 bases, and 10 bases had no gene match. CDR3 loop: CATRVSGTGGISPLHF. The DNA of the CDR3 is TGTGCCACCAGGGTATCCGGGACAGGGGGAATTTCACCCCTCCACTTT.

CDR3 coding DNA: TGTGCCAGCAGTTGGGGATCACTAGCGGGAGGGCTTGCGGGTGGCACAGATACGCAGTATTTT. Its protein product is CASSWGSLAGGLAGGTDTQYF. The rearrangement uses TRBV28 and TRBJ2-3; 13 nucleotides line up with TRBD2. The germline V gene encodes CDR1 MDHEN and CDR2 SYDVKM. Trimming took 4 bases from V and 1 from J; bases not matched to a gene: 17. This CDR3 contains 21 residues. Full variable domain (rest looked up from reference TRBV28 and TRBJ2-3): DVKVTQSSRYLVKRTGEKVFLECVQDMDHENMFWYRQDPGLGLRLIYFSYDVKMKEKGDIPEGYSVSREKKERFSLILESASTNQTSMYLCASSWGSLAGGLAGGTDTQYFGPGTRLTVL.

The V call is TRBV25-1, the J call TRBJ2-2; D ambiguous. CDR1 is MGHDK, CDR2 SYGVNS, per germline. V was pared by 2 bases and J by 9 bases, with 4 bases between. The CDR3 contains 11 residues. Written as DNA, the CDR3 is TGTGCCAGCAGTGAAATCTGGGAGCTGTTTTTT. Translation gives CASSEIWELFF. The whole variable domain, remainder taken from reference TRBV25-1 and TRBJ2-2, is EADIYQTPRYLVIGTGKKITLECSQTMGHDKMYWYQQDPGMELHLIHYSYGVNSTEKGDLSSESTVSRIRTEHFPLTLESARPSHTSQYLCASSEIWELFFGEGSRLTVL.

The chain is built from TRBV14 and TRBJ2-3, with D unclear. The CDR3 runs 15 residues. Trimming removed 4 bases at V and 2 bases at J, with 13 bases between. Germline V gene lookup returns CDR1 SGHDN and CDR2 FVKESK. CDR3 nucleotides: TGTGCCAGCAGCCCCCGGGTAGGAACCACAGATACGCAGTATTTT. It is translated as CASSPRVGTTDTQYF.

This clone occurred a few times. The chain links TRBV30 to TRBJ1-1; D remains ambiguous. Germline CDR1 is GTSNPN and CDR2 is SVGIG (reference sequence). There are 13 residues in the CDR3. V was shortened by 0 bases and J by 1 base, with 6 bases between the two germline ends. The DNA for the CDR3 is TGTGCCTGGAGTGTACCAGGGAACACTGAAGCTTTCTTT. Its protein product is CAWSVPGNTEAFF.

The chain joins TRBV11-1 to TRBJ2-1; no clear D. The CDR3 is made up of 12 amino acids. Trimming shortened V by 2 bases and J by 8 bases, and 7 bases separated the two germline ends. CDR1 and CDR2 from the germline V gene are SGHAT and FQDESV (reference sequence). The CDR3 sequence is CASSLSPHEQFF. The CDR3 nucleotides read TGTGCCAGCAGCTTAAGCCCCCATGAGCAGTTCTTC.

The chain recombines TRBV28 with TRBJ2-5, with D possibly TRBD2 on 7 matching bases. Trimming took 3 bases from V and 5 from J, leaving 19 bases between them. This CDR3 contains 16 residues. CDR1 is MDHEN, CDR2 SYDVKM, per germline. The CDR3 region has the DNA TGTGCCAGCAGTTTTGGAATAGCGGAGGGGGGGGAGACCCAGTACTTC. Protein product: CASSFGIAEGGETQYF.

The V call is TRBV15, the J call TRBJ2-6; 8 bases agree with TRBD1. This CDR3 has 18 amino acids. Trimming at V came to 5 bases and at J to 0 bases, leaving 9 bases not matched to a gene. Germline V gene data show CDR1 as LNHNV and CDR2 as YYDKDF (reference sequence). CDR3 nucleotides: TGTGCCACCAGCGGGGACAGGTGGACCTTCTCTGGGGCCAACGTCCTGACTTTC. This translates into CATSGDRWTFSGANVLTF.

This chain links TRBV11-3 with TRBJ2-7; D perhaps matches TRBD1 (6 bases). The CDR3 length is 14 residues. Germline V gene sequence: CDR1 SGHNT, CDR2 YENEEA. The germline V and J ends were trimmed by 0 bases and 6 bases, with 12 bases remaining between them. This chain's CDR3 is CASSLERGSLEQYF. The CDR3 DNA follows: TGTGCCAGCAGCTTAGAAAGGGGGTCCCTCGAGCAGTACTTC.